This T cell receptor (beta chain) was captured in a study of shared clonotypes between healthy human individuals. CDR3 length equals 15 residues. CDR1 and CDR2 from the germline V gene are MNHNS and SASEGT. Assay: immunoSEQ multiplex PCR; the TCRdb copy retains only in-frame clones and omits some. Here the sample spans some 980,000 clones, less than 85% being singletons. The sequence was collected from a man aged 18 to 29 in good health. Material for sequencing was memory CD4+ T cells sorted from blood. Subset indicated: CD45RA-negative fraction. The chain recombines TRBV6-1 with TRBJ2-5; 11 bases are shared with TRBD2. The tail of the sequence fits TRBJ2-7 better, so the J call may be wrong. CDR3 in amino acids: CASTRPTSGGDEQYF. The CDR3 coding sequence is TGTGCCAGCACCAGACCCACTAGCGGGGGCGACGAGCAGTACTTC.